What follows are 29 T cell receptor beta chains derived from one specimen sequenced in a study of T-cell memory formation after mild COVID-19. TCRdb independently ran MiXCR on the 5' RACE reads; one entry per CDR3 protein. The data hold some 290,000 distinct CDR3 sequences, with about a sixth observed a single time. Sample: PBMCs or a T cell subset sorted from them (not recorded which). These receptors came from a man aged 18 to 30 who had mild COVID-19 (a few samples of this study predate the infection). Cell type and time point are not known.

There are a few counts of this clonotype. The chain couples TRBV29-1 to TRBJ2-7; no clear D. V gave up 4 bases and J gave up 4 bases, with 8 bases separating them. The CDR3 length is 11 residues. CDR1 and CDR2 from the germline V gene are SQVTM and ANQGSEA. The chain's CDR3 is CSVVTGYEQYF. In DNA form, the CDR3 reads TGCAGCGTTGTGACGGGTTACGAGCAGTACTTC.

This clonotype appeared many times. V and J are TRBV20-1 and TRBJ1-1, with a possible D match to TRBD1 (5 bases). V lost 0 bases and J 4 bases, leaving 12 bases between the germline ends. The CDR3 has 14 amino acids. Germline V gene data show CDR1 as DFQATT and CDR2 as SNEGSKA (reference sequence). DNA of the CDR3: TGCAGTGCTAGAGATAGGGCAGGGAGCACTGAAGCTTTCTTT. As protein: CSARDRAGSTEAFF.

This clonotype was detected only a few times. The V call is TRBV20-1, the J call TRBJ2-7, with 7 bases matching TRBD1. The trim removed 4 bases at V and 3 bases at J, leaving 6 bases unmatched. The length of the CDR3 is 13 residues. Germline V CDR1 and CDR2: DFQATT, SNEGSKA (reference sequence). The CDR3 DNA reads as TGCAGTGCTAACGGACAGGTGGACTACGAGCAGTACGTC. This gives the protein CSANGQVDYEQYV.

The chain combines TRBV7-9 with TRBJ1-2; perhaps TRBD1 as D (6 bases). Germline CDR1 reads SEHNR; CDR2 reads FQNEAQ (reference sequence). V lost 5 bases, J lost 8 bases, and 21 bases lay in between. The CDR3 spans 15 residues. CDR3 loop: CASSLEGGTVGGYTF. CDR3 in DNA: TGTGCCAGCAGCCTTGAGGGGGGAACTGTCGGAGGCTACACCTTC.

This chain uses TRBV7-6 with TRBJ2-1, with TRBD2 matching over 9 bases. The V and J ends lost 5 bases and 2 bases, in that order; junction bases with no gene match: 13. CDR3 length: 18 residues. Germline values: CDR1 SGHVS, CDR2 FNYEAQ. DNA for the CDR3: TGTGCCAGCAGCGAGGGAGTAGCGGGGGCCACGCCCTACAATGAGCAGTTCTTC. Its translation is CASSEGVAGATPYNEQFF.

This clonotype was found a few times. DNA for the CDR3: TGCAGCGCTGCCACAGATACGCAGTATTTT. This encodes CSAATDTQYF. The rearrangement links TRBV29-1 to TRBJ2-3; D unclear. This CDR3 is 10 amino acids long. V lost 7 bases and J 2 bases, leaving 4 bases between the germline ends. The germline CDR1 and CDR2 sequences are SQVTM and ANQGSEA.

The genes are TRBV7-9 and TRBJ2-7; 7 bases are a match to TRBD2. Germline CDR1 and CDR2: SEHNR and FQNEAQ (reference sequence). V was clipped by 6 bases and J by 5 bases; unmatched bases: 4. This CDR3 contains 12 residues. The CDR3 reads CASSIAGNEQYV. The CDR3 DNA sequence: TGTGCCAGCAGTATAGCGGGCAACGAGCAGTACGTC.

This sequence joins TRBV11-2 and TRBJ2-2, with D possibly matching TRBD2 (5 bases). Germline CDR1 SGHAT, CDR2 FQNNGV. Trimming pared 5 bases from V and 3 bases from J, leaving 10 bases between. The CDR3 length is 14 residues. The CDR3 spells CASSPRSDTGELFF. DNA of the CDR3: TGTGCCAGCAGCCCTCGTAGCGACACCGGGGAGCTGTTTTTT.

V and J are TRBV6-2 or TRBV6-3 and TRBJ2-7; D remains unclear. V was pared by 4 bases and J by 2 bases, with 9 bases between. Germline V gene data show CDR1 as MNHEY and CDR2 as SVGEGT. This CDR3 has 13 amino acids. CDR3 nucleotide sequence: TGTGCCAGCAGTTTCCGGCCCACCTACGAGCAGTACGTC. This sequence encodes CASSFRPTYEQYV.

The V call is TRBV4-3, the J call TRBJ2-3; no clear D gene. Germline V gene lookup returns CDR1 LGHNA and CDR2 YSLEER. CDR3 length equals 14 residues. V was trimmed by 0 bases and J by 5 bases, leaving 9 bases between them. The CDR3 spells CASSQDRTRDTQYF. In DNA form, the CDR3 reads TGCGCCAGCAGCCAAGATCGGACCCGAGATACGCAGTATTTT.

The chain recombines TRBV20-1 with TRBJ2-5, with 11 bases that match TRBD2. Trimming took 6 bases from V and 7 from J; bases not matched to a gene: 13. This CDR3 is 15 amino acids long. CDR1 is DFQATT, CDR2 SNEGSKA, per germline (reference sequence). In DNA form, the CDR3 reads TGCAGTGCGTCCGATACTAGCGGGGGTCATCGGACCCAGTACTTC. This sequence encodes CSASDTSGGHRTQYF.

The chain employs TRBV15 and TRBJ2-1; the D gene is possibly TRBD2 (5 bases). This CDR3 has 10 residues. Germline values: CDR1 LNHNV, CDR2 YYDKDF (reference sequence). CDR3 in amino acids: CDIGNNEQFF. The CDR3, as DNA: TGTGACATCGGGAACAATGAGCAGTTCTTC.

Many counts were recorded for this clonotype. The J gene is TRBJ1-4, the V gene TRBV5-1; no reliable D call. CDR3 length equals 18 residues. Per germline, CDR1 SGHRS and CDR2 YFSETQ. Trimming shortened V by 5 bases and J by 0 bases, and 20 bases separated the two germline ends. CDR3 residues: CASSDALRTIATNEKLFF. The CDR3, as DNA: TGCGCCAGCAGTGATGCTCTGCGAACTATTGCAACTAATGAAAAACTGTTTTTT.

The sample holds a few counts of this clonotype. J is TRBJ2-3 and V is TRBV7-2, with D possibly being TRBD2 (6 bases). Trimming took off 4 bases at V and 0 bases at J, with 11 bases between the two ends. CDR1 is SGHTA, CDR2 FQGNSA, per germline. The CDR3 is 15 residues long. This chain's CDR3 is CASSWGGASTDTQYF. DNA for the CDR3: TGTGCCAGCAGCTGGGGCGGGGCCAGCACAGATACGCAGTATTTT.

This rearrangement joins TRBV10-1 to TRBJ2-1; 7 nucleotides line up with TRBD1. This CDR3 is 15 amino acids long. The germline V gene has CDR1 WNHNN and CDR2 SYGVQD (reference sequence). J was trimmed by 0 bases and V by 3 bases; bases with no gene match: 2. The DNA of the CDR3 is TGCGCCAGCAGTGAAGGGGACAGCTCCTACAATGAGCAGTTCTTC. This translates into CASSEGDSSYNEQFF.

This chain links TRBV4-1 with TRBJ2-7, with 8 bases that match TRBD1. Germline values: CDR1 MGHRA, CDR2 YSYEKL. The CDR3 sequence is 15 residues long. V shed 4 bases and J 0 bases; nucleotides not matched to a gene: 5. DNA of the CDR3: TGCGCCAGCAGCCCCGGACAGGGACCCTCCTACGAGCAGTACGTC. Its translation: CASSPGQGPSYEQYV.

This clonotype came up a few times. This chain uses TRBV6-5 with TRBJ2-1, with D tentatively TRBD1 (5 bases). The CDR3 has 15 amino acids. Germline CDR1 is MNHEY and CDR2 is SVGAGI. Trimming took off 4 bases at V and 4 bases at J, with 14 bases between the two ends. The CDR3 spells CASSLEGVVYNEQFF. DNA for the CDR3: TGTGCCAGCAGTTTAGAAGGGGTAGTGTACAATGAGCAGTTCTTC.

The chain is built from TRBV12-3 or TRBV12-4 and TRBJ2-1; 9 positions match TRBD1. V trimming: 5 bases; J trimming: 0 bases; junction bases outside the gene matches: 2. The CDR3 length is 15 residues. Written as DNA, the CDR3 is TGTGCCAGCAGTCAGGGACAGGGCTCCTACAATGAGCAGTTCTTC. As protein: CASSQGQGSYNEQFF.

The sample holds one count of this clonotype. This rearrangement joins TRBV18 to TRBJ1-2, with D perhaps matching TRBD1 (6 bases). V was pared by 4 bases and J by 8 bases, with 17 bases between. The CDR3 loop spans 14 amino acids. Germline lookup yields CDR1 KGHSH and CDR2 LQKENI. As DNA, the CDR3 is TGTGCCAGCTCACTCCCGGGGGGGGCCGGCGGCTACACCTTC. Protein: CASSLPGGAGGYTF.

The chain is built from TRBV20-1 and TRBJ2-7, with D possibly TRBD1 on 7 matching bases. Germline CDR1 DFQATT, CDR2 SNEGSKA (reference sequence). This CDR3 is 14 amino acids long. V gave up 5 bases and J gave up 1 base, with 15 bases separating them. The CDR3 sequence is CSARERGQSYEQYF. The DNA of the CDR3 is TGCAGTGCTCGGGAGAGGGGACAGTCCTACGAGCAGTACTTC.

There are a few counts of this clonotype. The rearrangement joins TRBV29-1 to TRBJ1-5; weak D call: TRBD1 (5 bases). There are 13 residues in the CDR3. Trimming removed 5 bases at V and 4 bases at J, with 12 bases between. Looked up from germline, CDR1 is SQVTM and CDR2 is ANQGSEA. This chain's CDR3 is CSVIVGVNQPQHF. CDR3 DNA sequence: TGCAGCGTTATCGTAGGGGTGAATCAGCCCCAGCATTTT. The full variable domain, completed using reference TRBV29-1 and TRBJ1-5, is SAVISQKPSRDICQRGTSLTIQCQVDSQVTMMFWYRQQPGQSLTLIATANQGSEATYESGFVIDKFPISRPNLTFSTLTVSNMSPEDSSIYLCSVIVGVNQPQHFGDGTRLSIL.

J is TRBJ1-2 and V is TRBV18; TRBD1 agrees at 7 bases. Looked up from germline, CDR1 is KGHSH and CDR2 is LQKENI. Losses at the gene ends were 3 bases for V and 4 bases for J; bases not matched to a gene: 14. The CDR3 length is 17 residues. The CDR3 sequence is CASSPNQYIDRAYGYTF. CDR3 bases: TGTGCCAGCTCACCTAACCAGTATATCGACAGGGCCTATGGCTACACCTTC.

The rearrangement joins TRBV21-1 to TRBJ1-5; the table calls TRBD1, which could not be checked here. TRBV21-1 is a documented pseudogene. The CDR3 contains 17 residues. Here the CDR3 reads CASSNHRVPQNNQPQHF. The CDR3 DNA sequence: TGTGCCAGCAGCAACCACAGGGTCCCGCAAAACAATCAGCCCCAGCATTTT.

The table lists this clonotype with a few counts. V is TRBV7-2 and J is TRBJ1-6; TRBD1 might be the D (5 bases). CDR3 length: 18 residues. Germline values: CDR1 SGHTA, CDR2 FQGNSA. Trimming pared 0 bases from V and 0 bases from J, leaving 12 bases between. The CDR3 loop is CASSLAPQASSYNSPLHF. The CDR3 coding sequence is TGTGCCAGCAGCTTAGCTCCACAGGCGAGCTCCTATAATTCACCCCTCCACTTT.

This clonotype was recorded a few times. The gene calls are TRBV7-2 and TRBJ2-1; possibly TRBD2 for D (5 bases). Trimming removed 2 bases at V and 2 bases at J, with 7 bases between. The germline V gene has CDR1 SGHTA and CDR2 FQGNSA. The CDR3 loop spans 14 amino acids. The CDR3 here is CASSLYGAYNEQFF. The CDR3 DNA reads as TGTGCCAGCAGCTTATACGGGGCCTACAATGAGCAGTTCTTC.

This clonotype was observed a single time. V usage is TRBV5-6 and J usage is TRBJ1-2; D call uncertain. The germline V gene has CDR1 SGHDT and CDR2 YYEEEE. CDR3 length: 12 amino acids. V dropped 2 bases and J dropped 3 bases, with 5 bases sitting between them. CDR3 sequence reads: CASSFGYYGYTF. CDR3 nucleotides: TGTGCCAGCAGCTTTGGTTACTATGGCTACACCTTC.

The CDR3, as DNA: TGCAGCGTTGAAGTCGTAGCGGGGGGCGGGGGTACGCAGTATTTT. Its translation is CSVEVVAGGGGTQYF. V gene TRBV29-1 combines with J gene TRBJ2-3; 10 bases are shared with TRBD2. The CDR3 loop spans 15 amino acids. Germline assignment: CDR1 SQVTM and CDR2 ANQGSEA. V gave up 1 base and J gave up 8 bases; unmatched junction bases: 9.

The J gene is TRBJ2-5, the V gene TRBV15; 11 bases agree with TRBD2. The CDR3 length is 20 residues. Germline assignment: CDR1 LNHNV and CDR2 YYDKDF (reference sequence). V shed 2 bases, J shed 4 bases, and the junction held 18 bases outside the gene matches. The CDR3 protein is CATSRSTGSSGGPRGETQYF. Here the CDR3 DNA reads TGTGCCACCAGCAGATCGACGGGTTCTAGCGGGGGGCCGAGGGGAGAGACCCAGTACTTC.

V is TRBV6-2 or TRBV6-3 and J is TRBJ2-1; D is possibly TRBD2 (5 bases). The CDR3 length is 15 residues. Germline V gene sequence: CDR1 MNHEY, CDR2 SVGEGT. V gave up 5 bases and J gave up 5 bases, with 16 bases separating them. For the CDR3, the DNA is TGTGCCAGCAGTCCAGCTAGCCCCAGGCACAATGAGCAGTTCTTC. Its translation: CASSPASPRHNEQFF.